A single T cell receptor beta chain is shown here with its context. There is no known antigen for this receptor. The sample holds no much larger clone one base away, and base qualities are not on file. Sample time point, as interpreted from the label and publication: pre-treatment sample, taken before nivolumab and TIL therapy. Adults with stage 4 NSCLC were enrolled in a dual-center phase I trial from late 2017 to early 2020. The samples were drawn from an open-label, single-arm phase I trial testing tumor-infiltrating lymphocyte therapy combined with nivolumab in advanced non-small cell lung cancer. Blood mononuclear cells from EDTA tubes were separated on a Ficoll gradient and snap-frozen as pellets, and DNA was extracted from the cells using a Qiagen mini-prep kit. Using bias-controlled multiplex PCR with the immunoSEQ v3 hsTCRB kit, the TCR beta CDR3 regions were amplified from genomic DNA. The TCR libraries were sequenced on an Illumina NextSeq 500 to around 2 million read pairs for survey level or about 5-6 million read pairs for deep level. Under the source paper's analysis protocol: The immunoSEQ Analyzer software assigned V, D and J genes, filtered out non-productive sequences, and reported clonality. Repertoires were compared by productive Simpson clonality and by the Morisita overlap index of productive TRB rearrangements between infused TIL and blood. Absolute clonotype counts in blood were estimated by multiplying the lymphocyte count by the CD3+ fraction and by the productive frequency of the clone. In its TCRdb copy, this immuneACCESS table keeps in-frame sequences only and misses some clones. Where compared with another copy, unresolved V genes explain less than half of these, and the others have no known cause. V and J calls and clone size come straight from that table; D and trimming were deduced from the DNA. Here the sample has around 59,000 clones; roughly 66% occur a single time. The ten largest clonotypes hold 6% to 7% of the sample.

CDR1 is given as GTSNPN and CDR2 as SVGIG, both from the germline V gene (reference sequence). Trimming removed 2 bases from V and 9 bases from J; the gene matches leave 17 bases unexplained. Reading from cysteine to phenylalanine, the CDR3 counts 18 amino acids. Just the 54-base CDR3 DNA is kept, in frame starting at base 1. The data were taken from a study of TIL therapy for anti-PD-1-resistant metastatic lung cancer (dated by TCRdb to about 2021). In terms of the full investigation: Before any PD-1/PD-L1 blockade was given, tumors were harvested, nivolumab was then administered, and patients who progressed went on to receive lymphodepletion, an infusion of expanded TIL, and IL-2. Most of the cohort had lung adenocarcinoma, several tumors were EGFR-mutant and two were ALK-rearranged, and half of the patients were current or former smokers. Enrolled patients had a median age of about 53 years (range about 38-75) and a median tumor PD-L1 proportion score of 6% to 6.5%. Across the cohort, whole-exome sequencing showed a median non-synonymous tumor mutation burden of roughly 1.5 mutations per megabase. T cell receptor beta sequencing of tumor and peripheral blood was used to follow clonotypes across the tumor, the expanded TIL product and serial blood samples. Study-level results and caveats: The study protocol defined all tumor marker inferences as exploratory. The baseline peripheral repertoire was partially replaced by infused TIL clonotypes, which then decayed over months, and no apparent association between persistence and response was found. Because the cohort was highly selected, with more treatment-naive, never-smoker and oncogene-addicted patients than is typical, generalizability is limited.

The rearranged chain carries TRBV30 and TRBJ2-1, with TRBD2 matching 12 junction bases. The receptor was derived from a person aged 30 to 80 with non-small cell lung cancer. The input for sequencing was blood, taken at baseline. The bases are TGTGCCTGGAGTCGTATCCCCATCCTAGCGGGAGGGCCGGGTGAGCAGTTCTTC. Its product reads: CAWSRIPILAGGPGEQFF. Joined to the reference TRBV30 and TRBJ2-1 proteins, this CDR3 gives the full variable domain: SQTIHQWPATLVQPVGSPLSLECTVEGTSNPNLYWYRQAAGRGLQLLFYSVGIGQISSEVPQNLSASRPQDRQFILSSKKLLLSDSGFYLCAWSRIPILAGGPGEQFFGPGTRLTVL.